This is a list of T cell receptor beta chains from one sample in a study of Ad26.COV2.S vaccination and SARS-CoV-2 variants. Profiling relied on immunoSEQ multiplex PCR, and the TCRdb table lists in-frame clones only, not all of them. The sample contains 380,000 or so clones, around 88% of which appear only once. The sample in question was peripheral blood, obtained in a trial of Ad26.COV2.S vaccine versus placebo. The source is a person between 18 and 60 years old who received the Ad26.COV2.S COVID-19 vaccine or a placebo. The CDR3 runs from the conserved cysteine through the conserved F or W. The order of the fields is CDR3 protein, CDR3 DNA, clone size, D gene, J gene, V gene. The D gene is left open where the match is weak. The size entry is marked missing in some rows and otherwise reads once, few, many or a size class.

CASSHSSGGVYNEQFF TGTGCCAGTAGTCACTCTAGCGGGGGGGTCTACAATGAGCAGTTCTTC - TRBD2 TRBJ2-1 TRBV19
CASRTRDRGLEQYF TGTGCCAGCAGAACCCGGGACAGGGGATTAGAGCAGTACTTC - TRBD1 TRBJ2-7 TRBV5-6
CASSSRTGANVLTF TGTGCCAGCAGTTCCCGAACTGGGGCCAACGTCCTGACTTTC - - TRBJ2-6 TRBV27
CASSKGWTQYF TGTGCCAGCAGCAAAGGATGGACCCAGTACTTC once - TRBJ2-5 TRBV21-1
CSGGPAPGWDEQFF TGCAGCGGCGGCCCGGCCCCGGGATGGGATGAGCAGTTCTTC - - TRBJ2-1 TRBV29-1
CASSQVQATPAYEQYF TGTGCCAGCAGCCAAGTCCAGGCGACTCCAGCCTACGAGCAGTACTTC - - TRBJ2-7 TRBV4-2
CASSLTGGTEAFF TGTGCCAGCAGCTTGACAGGGGGGACTGAAGCTTTCTTT - TRBD1 TRBJ1-1 TRBV11-3
CAGGRGGNQPQHF TGTGCCGGGGGAAGGGGCGGCAATCAGCCCCAGCATTTT - - TRBJ1-5 TRBV28
CASSFISGTDTQYF TGTGCCAGCAGCTTTATTAGCGGCACAGATACGCAGTATTTT once - TRBJ2-3 TRBV7-2
CASGPLNTEAFF TGTGCCAGCGGTCCGTTGAACACTGAAGCTTTCTTT - - TRBJ1-1 TRBV12-3/TRBV12-4
CASSLVGLYGYTF TGTGCCAGCAGCTTAGTGGGCCTCTATGGCTACACCTTC - - TRBJ1-2 TRBV7-2
CASSYSEKLFF TGTGCCAGCAGTTATAGTGAAAAACTGTTTTTT - - TRBJ1-4 TRBV28
CASSHSWQITGELFF TGTGCCAGCAGCCACTCATGGCAGATCACCGGGGAGCTGTTTTTT - - TRBJ2-2 TRBV27
CASSLGPGGATYEQYF TGTGCCAGCAGCTTAGGGCCGGGGGGCGCAACCTACGAGCAGTACTTC - - TRBJ2-7 TRBV7-2
CASGFSAIWTSGATYEQYF TGTGCTAGTGGTTTCTCAGCCATCTGGACTAGCGGGGCGACCTACGAGCAGTACTTC once TRBD2 TRBJ2-7 TRBV12-5
CARRTDTKTEAFF TGCGCCAGACGGACAGACACTAAAACCGAAGCTTTCTTT - - TRBJ1-1 TRBV10-1
CATSVESFNYGYTF TGTGCCACCTCCGTTGAGAGTTTTAACTATGGCTACACCTTC - - TRBJ1-2 TRBV28
CASIAGSSYNEQFF TGTGCCAGCATAGCGGGGAGCTCCTACAATGAGCAGTTCTTC - TRBD2 TRBJ2-1 TRBV28
CASSQNREANTGELFF TGCGCCAGCAGCCAAAATAGGGAGGCGAACACCGGGGAGCTGTTTTTT - - TRBJ2-2 TRBV4-3
CASSGGTEAFF TGTGCCAGCAGTGGAGGCACTGAAGCTTTCTTT - - TRBJ1-1 TRBV27
CASRSQGGQPQHF TGTGCCAGCAGATCACAGGGTGGCCAGCCCCAGCATTTT - - TRBJ1-5 TRBV28
CASSLTGVSASTDTQYF TGTGCCAGCAGTTTAACGGGGGTTTCGGCCAGCACAGATACGCAGTATTTT - - TRBJ2-3 TRBV28
CASSLLAGALSYEQYF TGTGCCAGCAGTTTACTAGCGGGCGCCCTGTCCTACGAGCAGTACTTC once TRBD2 TRBJ2-7 TRBV7-2
CASSFGGRAYEQYF TGCGCCAGCAGCTTCGGAGGCAGGGCCTACGAGCAGTACTTC few - TRBJ2-7 TRBV5-1
CASRIGGGREQYF TGTGCCAGCAGAATCGGCGGCGGCCGGGAGCAGTATTTT - - TRBJ2-3 TRBV11-2
CASSEVPSGHFSEQYF TGTGCCAGCAGTGAAGTTCCTAGCGGGCACTTCTCCGAGCAGTACTTC few TRBD2 TRBJ2-7 TRBV6-1
CASSSGPQETQYF TGTGCCAGCAGCTCGGGACCGCAAGAGACCCAGTACTTC - - TRBJ2-5 TRBV7-3